This is a list of T cell receptor beta chains from one sample in a study. A single record per CDR3 protein comes from TCRdb applying MiXCR to the reads. The sample has several thousand distinct CDR3 sequences, 8.1% seen once. Sequenced input: CD4+ T cells from synovial fluid. The receptor set was obtained from a human donor with rheumatoid arthritis. Each CDR3 is given with its conserved first and last residue. The order of the fields is clone size, D gene, V gene, J gene, CDR3 protein, CDR3 DNA. The D gene is left open where the match is weak. Clone size appears in some rows only: once, few, many, or a class for an expanded clone.

few	TRBD2	TRBV28	TRBJ2-1	CASSLGLVVDEQFF	TGTGCCAGCAGTCTTGGACTAGTAGTGGATGAGCAGTTCTTC
many	.	TRBV4-1	TRBJ1-1	CASSQDPGMNTEAFF	TGCGCCAGCAGCCAAGATCCGGGAATGAACACTGAAGCTTTCTTT
medium-sized	.	TRBV7-9	TRBJ2-7	CASSLEGSLSEQYF	TGTGCCAGCAGCTTAGAAGGGAGCTTAAGCGAGCAGTACTTC
medium-sized	.	TRBV5-1	TRBJ2-2	CASSLAQGESGELFF	TGCGCCAGCAGCTTAGCACAGGGAGAATCCGGGGAGCTGTTTTTT
large	.	TRBV20-1	TRBJ1-1	CSASRDQDTEAFF	TGCAGTGCTAGCCGGGACCAGGACACTGAAGCTTTCTTT
large	.	TRBV6-6	TRBJ2-1	CASSYSSLGSGTPKNEQFF	TGTGCCAGCAGTTACTCTAGCTTGGGATCCGGGACACCGAAAAATGAGCAGTTCTTC
medium-sized	.	TRBV6-6	TRBJ1-3	CASSARGNTIYF	TGTGCCAGCAGCGCCAGAGGAAACACCATATATTTT
medium-sized	.	TRBV10-3	TRBJ2-1	CAISSGEINNEQFF	TGTGCCATCAGCTCAGGGGAAATCAACAATGAGCAGTTCTTC
medium-sized	.	TRBV5-5	TRBJ1-2	CASNPAPGRTNYGYTF	TGTGCCAGCAACCCCGCGCCGGGACGGACTAACTATGGCTACACCTTC
many	TRBD1	TRBV18	TRBJ1-3	CASSSGTARNTIYF	TGTGCCAGCTCGTCCGGGACAGCTCGAAACACCATATATTTT
medium-sized	TRBD2	TRBV18	TRBJ2-3	CASSLSEGLAGDTQYF	TGTGCCAGCTCACTCAGCGAGGGACTAGCGGGAGATACGCAGTATTTT
medium-sized	TRBD2	TRBV6-1	TRBJ2-3	CASSPIDLAGESDTQYF	TGTGCCAGCAGCCCAATCGATCTGGCGGGAGAATCGGATACGCAGTATTTT
medium-sized	.	TRBV5-1	TRBJ2-5	CASSLGNSGLETQYF	TGCGCCAGCAGCTTGGGTAACAGCGGGCTCGAGACCCAGTACTTC
large	.	TRBV7-9	TRBJ1-4	CASSISLFNEKLFF	TGTGCCAGCAGCATCAGTCTTTTTAATGAAAAACTGTTTTTT
many	.	TRBV28	TRBJ1-2	CASSSYDGYGYTF	TGTGCCAGCAGTTCTTACGATGGCTATGGCTACACCTTC
many	.	TRBV24-1	TRBJ1-5	CATSERVDQPQHF	TGTGCCACCAGTGAGAGGGTCGATCAGCCCCAGCATTTT
medium-sized	.	TRBV9	TRBJ1-1	CASSVGQQYTEAFF	TGTGCCAGCAGCGTAGGGCAACAATACACTGAAGCTTTCTTT
medium-sized	.	TRBV6-2/TRBV6-3	TRBJ1-2	CASSSSSYGYTF	TGTGCCAGCAGTTCAAGTTCCTATGGCTACACCTTC
.	.	TRBV3-1	TRBJ2-7	CASSQGAGSQPEQYF	TGTGCCAGCAGCCAAGGGGCGGGGTCACAACCCGAGCAGTACTTC
medium-sized	TRBD2	TRBV7-2	TRBJ2-1	CASRRTSVEGEQFF	TGTGCCAGCAGGAGGACTAGCGTCGAGGGTGAGCAGTTCTTC
medium-sized	.	TRBV4-2	TRBJ1-6	CASSQAGKANSPLHF	TGTGCCAGCAGCCAAGCCGGGAAAGCTAATTCACCCCTCCACTTT
.	.	TRBV30	TRBJ2-3	CAWKQGGDTQYF	TGTGCCTGGAAACAGGGAGGAGATACGCAGTATTTT
medium-sized	TRBD2	TRBV20-1	TRBJ2-7	CSASGGRVEQYF	TGCAGTGCTAGCGGCGGGAGAGTAGAGCAGTACTTC
.	TRBD2	TRBV4-2	TRBJ2-3	CASSYERDTADTQYF	TGTGCCAGCAGCTACGAGCGGGATACAGCAGATACGCAGTATTTT
medium-sized	.	TRBV20-1	TRBJ2-5	CSAKLPQETQYF	TGCAGTGCAAAGCTTCCGCAAGAGACCCAGTACTTC
medium-sized	.	TRBV20-1	TRBJ1-2	CSARDIVRTDGYTF	TGCAGTGCTAGAGATATAGTCAGAACAGATGGCTACACCTTC
.	.	TRBV19	TRBJ2-1	CASTASKQQFF	TGTGCCAGTACTGCGTCCAAGCAGCAGTTCTTC
medium-sized	.	TRBV6-1	TRBJ2-3	CASRQGHNTDTQYF	TGTGCCAGCCGTCAGGGCCATAACACAGATACGCAGTATTTT
medium-sized	TRBD2	TRBV11-3	TRBJ2-1	CASSISGEPYNEQFF	TGTGCCAGCAGCATCAGCGGGGAACCCTACAATGAGCAGTTCTTC
.	.	TRBV6-1	TRBJ1-1	CASSEVFKNTEAFF	TGTGCCAGCAGTGAAGTCTTTAAGAACACTGAAGCTTTCTTT
many	.	TRBV28	TRBJ2-3	CASAITDTQYF	TGTGCCAGCGCCATTACAGATACGCAGTATTTT
medium-sized	.	TRBV18	TRBJ2-7	CASSPGETGNYEQYF	TGTGCCAGCTCACCAGGTGAAACAGGGAATTACGAGCAGTACTTC
medium-sized	TRBD2	TRBV4-1	TRBJ2-7	CASSQVFTSGTYEQYF	TGCGCCAGCAGCCAAGTGTTCACTAGCGGGACCTACGAGCAGTACTTC
medium-sized	.	TRBV7-3	TRBJ2-1	CASSDGRYNEQFF	TGTGCCAGCAGCGATGGACGGTACAATGAGCAGTTCTTC
large	.	TRBV30	TRBJ2-7	CAWSPRGGTGSYEQYF	TGTGCCTGGAGTCCCAGGGGGGGGACAGGCTCCTACGAGCAGTACTTC
medium-sized	TRBD2	TRBV6-5	TRBJ2-1	CASSNSGTSGLSYNEQFF	TGTGCCAGCAGTAACTCCGGGACTAGCGGACTCTCCTACAATGAGCAGTTCTTC
medium-sized	.	TRBV5-1	TRBJ1-5	CASSLGDTYSNQPQHF	TGCGCCAGCAGCTTGGGGGACACATATAGCAATCAGCCCCAGCATTTT
medium-sized	.	TRBV7-6	TRBJ1-1	CASTKTALNTEAFF	TGTGCCAGCACCAAGACTGCTCTGAACACTGAAGCTTTCTTT
few	.	TRBV6-2/TRBV6-3	TRBJ2-1	CASTEGPSSVNEQFF	TGTGCCAGCACCGAGGGGCCTAGTTCGGTGAATGAGCAGTTCTTC
large	.	TRBV9	TRBJ1-1	CASSVRGSTEAFF	TGTGCCAGCAGCGTACGGGGGAGCACTGAAGCTTTCTTT
many	TRBD1	TRBV19	TRBJ2-7	CASSTGQASDEQYF	TGTGCCAGTAGTACGGGACAGGCCTCGGACGAGCAGTACTTC
many	TRBD2	TRBV4-1	TRBJ2-5	CASSQNPGLAGGETQYF	TGCGCCAGCAGCCAGAATCCCGGACTAGCGGGAGGGGAGACCCAGTACTTC
few	.	TRBV20-1	TRBJ2-5	CSARDRLGYQETQYF	TGCAGTGCTAGAGATCGGTTAGGCTACCAAGAGACCCAGTACTTC
medium-sized	TRBD1	TRBV29-1	TRBJ1-1	CSVGTGDTEAFF	TGCAGCGTTGGGACAGGGGACACTGAAGCTTTCTTT
medium-sized	.	TRBV2	TRBJ2-5	CATSTSLVETQYF	TGTGCCACTTCGACATCTTTGGTGGAGACCCAGTACTTC
few	TRBD2	TRBV27	TRBJ2-2	CASSLTSGRALGTGELFF	TGTGCCAGCAGCCTGACTAGCGGGAGGGCCTTGGGCACCGGGGAGCTGTTTTTT
many	TRBD2	TRBV10-2	TRBJ2-5	CASSGLAGIQETQYF	TGCGCCAGCAGTGGACTAGCGGGGATCCAAGAGACCCAGTACTTC
many	.	TRBV7-8	TRBJ2-3	CASSLGPTDTQYF	TGTGCCAGCAGCCTCGGACCTACAGATACGCAGTATTTT
many	.	TRBV7-2	TRBJ2-2	CASSLAGPNTGELFF	TGTGCCAGCAGCTTGGCGGGACCCAACACCGGGGAGCTGTTTTTT
many	.	TRBV4-1	TRBJ2-1	CASSQDESGAGGNEQFF	TGCGCCAGCAGCCAAGACGAATCGGGAGCTGGCGGGAATGAGCAGTTCTTC
medium-sized	.	TRBV9	TRBJ2-5	CASSAAETQYF	TGTGCCAGCAGCGCTGCTGAGACCCAGTACTTC
many	TRBD1	TRBV5-1	TRBJ2-1	CASSLGTGDNEQFF	TGCGCCAGCAGCTTAGGGACAGGGGACAATGAGCAGTTCTTC
few	.	TRBV19	TRBJ2-2	CASSTPTGELFF	TGTGCCAGTAGTACCCCTACCGGGGAGCTGTTTTTT
many	.	TRBV11-2	TRBJ1-1	CASSPHVGGLMNTEAFF	TGTGCCAGCAGCCCGCACGTCGGGGGCCTCATGAACACTGAAGCTTTCTTT
many	.	TRBV20-1	TRBJ1-1	CSARDPATEAFF	TGCAGTGCTAGAGATCCGGCGACTGAAGCTTTCTTT
medium-sized	.	TRBV5-6	TRBJ1-6	CASSLRGANSPLHF	TGTGCCAGCAGCTTGAGGGGCGCAAATTCACCCCTCCACTTT
medium-sized	TRBD2	TRBV20-1	TRBJ2-7	CSASGPSGAYEQYF	TGCAGTGCTAGTGGGCCTAGCGGTGCCTACGAGCAGTACTTC
many	TRBD2	TRBV28	TRBJ2-5	CASSLGTSGIQETQYF	TGTGCCAGCAGTTTAGGGACTAGCGGGATTCAAGAGACCCAGTACTTC
medium-sized	.	TRBV3-1	TRBJ2-7	CASSQLDREQYF	TGTGCCAGCAGCCAACTAGATCGCGAGCAGTACTTC